This T cell receptor (beta chain) was sequenced for a study of cytomegalovirus exposure and HLA in healthy donors. Donors were ostensibly healthy at sampling, although undocumented immune exposures were probable. With 60 Vbeta and 13 Jbeta primers, the PCR was carried out. Assay used: immunoSEQ multiplex PCR; TCRdb lists only in-frame clones, some missing. The sample consists of roughly 200,000 clones, 79% of them appearing once. Comment on this clone: Its antigen is as yet unknown.

General study results and limits: The investigators catalogued 164 TCR beta chains as cytomegalovirus-associated. A prior analysis recorded that most TCR beta V segments were productive about 87% or about 30% of the time.

Trimming removed 7 bases from V and 3 bases from J, with 19 bases in between. The CDR3 length is 16 residues. Germline values: CDR1 ENHRY, CDR2 SYGVKD. This receptor was taken from a woman in her thirties or forties in good health and CMV-seronegative. Material: PBMCs. The chain recombines TRBV10-3 with TRBJ2-1; TRBD2 might be the D (7 bases). CDR3 loop: CAITSVGGRDYNEQFF. CDR3 DNA: TGTGCCATCACTTCAGTAGGGGGGAGGGACTACAATGAGCAGTTCTTC.